The clone carrying this T cell receptor beta chain was observed a handful of times. Its antigen is undetermined. Every TCR cDNA molecule bore its own unique molecular identifier. In TCRdb, the 5' RACE reads were re-called with MiXCR into one record per CDR3 protein. The sample holds roughly 70,000 distinct CDR3 sequences; roughly 8.9% are singletons and the top ten take roughly 1.8%. The data originate from a study of spatial heterogeneity in lung cancer. Study overall: Samples were obtained from some 72 donors, all untreated early-stage non-small cell lung cancer patients. There were consistently more beta-chain sequences detected than alpha-chain sequences. Study outcomes and limitations: Blood showed ubiquitous tumor TCRs more often at resection than at routine follow-up.

The V gene lost 4 bases and the J gene lost 5 bases, with 14 bases spanning the gap. Germline V lookup: CDR1 MNHNS, CDR2 SASEGT. The CDR3 runs to 15 residues. As for time point: blood at routine non-recurrence follow-up after resection. Here the sequenced sample was PBMCs, taken at follow-up. The origin of this receptor is a female donor with early-stage non-small cell lung cancer. J is TRBJ2-2 and V is TRBV6-1; D might be TRBD1 (6 bases). The DNA of the CDR3 is TGTGCCAGCAGTGGCACAGGGCGAGGTACCGGGGAGCTGTTTTTT. This encodes CASSGTGRGTGELFF.